The clone carrying this T cell receptor beta chain was seen only a few times. As yet, its antigen is unknown. This sample was included in a study of shared clonotypes between healthy human individuals. Using 200 ng DNA, around 30,000 T cell genomes, the sorted-subset replicate PCRs were run. Using immunoSEQ multiplex PCR, the repertoire was profiled, and TCRdb retains in-frame clones only, with some absent. The sample holds about 1.1 million clones, around three quarters seen once. Study results and limitations: Larger estimated richness was generally seen in naive subsets than in memory subsets. When compared with the clonotypes that were shared by all four sorted-subset donors, the non-shared clonotypes turned out to have lower generation probabilities. Blood was the only sampled material, and tissue repertoires likely differ.

In germline, CDR1 is SGDLS, CDR2 YYNGEE. This CDR3 is built from 16 residues. V was pared by 3 bases and J by 1 base, with 8 bases of the junction left unmatched. This TCR came from a man between 18 and 29 years old in good health. Some clones in this sample may be carry-over from other donors' samples. The sample taken for sequencing was memory CD4+ T cells from PBMCs. The subset: CD45RA-negative fraction. This rearrangement joins TRBV9 to TRBJ1-1, with 8 bases fitting TRBD1. CDR3 amino acids: CASSAQDRAWNTEAFF. CDR3 DNA: TGTGCCAGCAGCGCCCAGGACAGGGCCTGGAACACTGAAGCTTTCTTT.